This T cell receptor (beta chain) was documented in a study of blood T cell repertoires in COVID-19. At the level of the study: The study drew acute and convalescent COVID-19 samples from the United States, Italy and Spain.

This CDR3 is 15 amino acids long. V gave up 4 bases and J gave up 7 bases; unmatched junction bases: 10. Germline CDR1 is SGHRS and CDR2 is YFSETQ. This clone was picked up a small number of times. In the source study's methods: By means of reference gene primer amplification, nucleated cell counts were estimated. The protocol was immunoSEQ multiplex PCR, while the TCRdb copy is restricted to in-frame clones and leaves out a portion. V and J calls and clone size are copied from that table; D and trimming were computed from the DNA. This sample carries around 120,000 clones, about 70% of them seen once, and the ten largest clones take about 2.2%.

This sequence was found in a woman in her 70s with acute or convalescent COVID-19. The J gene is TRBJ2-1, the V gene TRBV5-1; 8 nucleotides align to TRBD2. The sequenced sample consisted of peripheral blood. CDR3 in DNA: TGCGCCAGCAGCCAAGAAGTCGCTAGCGGGAATGAGCAGTTCTTC. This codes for CASSQEVASGNEQFF.